This entry features one T cell receptor (beta chain) sequence. This sample is drawn from a study of blood T cell repertoires in COVID-19. Across the study: The samples span acute and convalescent COVID-19 from the United States, Italy and Spain. In each case, the material was cDNA or gDNA derived from T cells, B-cell-depleted T cells, or PBMCs.

In germline, CDR1 is KGHSH, CDR2 LQKENI. V trimming: 3 bases; J trimming: 0 bases; junction bases outside the gene matches: 7. This CDR3 contains 17 residues. As handled by the study authors: Amplification from reference gene primers served as the basis for estimated nucleated cell counts. Sequenced by immunoSEQ multiplex PCR; TCRdb stores in-frame clones only, minus some. That table supplies the V and J calls and clone size; D and trimming were determined from the DNA. The sample contains about 95,000 clones, 81% of which appear only once. This TCR was sampled from a man at least 80 years old with COVID-19, enrolled during active disease. The sequenced sample consisted of peripheral blood. The J gene is TRBJ1-4, the V gene TRBV18, with TRBD1 matching 7 bases. The CDR3 protein is CASSPRQGKSTNEKLFF. The CDR3 DNA reads TGTGCCAGCTCACCCCGACAGGGAAAATCAACTAATGAAAAACTGTTTTTT.